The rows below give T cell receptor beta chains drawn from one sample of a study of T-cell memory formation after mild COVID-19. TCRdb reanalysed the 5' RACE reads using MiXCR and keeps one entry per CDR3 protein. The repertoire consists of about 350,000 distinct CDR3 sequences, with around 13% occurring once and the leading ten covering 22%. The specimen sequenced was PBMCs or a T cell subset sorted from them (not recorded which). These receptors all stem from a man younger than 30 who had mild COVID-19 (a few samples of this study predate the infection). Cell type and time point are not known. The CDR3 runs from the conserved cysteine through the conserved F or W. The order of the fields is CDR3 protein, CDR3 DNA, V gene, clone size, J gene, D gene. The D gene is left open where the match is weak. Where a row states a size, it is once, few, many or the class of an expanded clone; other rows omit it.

cdr3_aa: CASSYPASGSANYGYTF
cdr3_nt: TGTGCCAGCAGTTACCCCGCGTCCGGGAGCGCTAACTATGGCTACACCTTC
v_call: TRBV6-6
clone_size: few
j_call: TRBJ1-2
d_call: NA

cdr3_aa: CSARDGAVETQYF
cdr3_nt: TGCAGTGCTAGAGATGGAGCAGTAGAGACCCAGTACTTC
v_call: TRBV20-1
clone_size: few
j_call: TRBJ2-5
d_call: NA

cdr3_aa: CASRHRDFSEAFF
cdr3_nt: TGTGCCAGCAGACACCGGGACTTCTCTGAAGCTTTCTTT
v_call: TRBV6-2/TRBV6-3
clone_size: NA
j_call: TRBJ1-1
d_call: NA

cdr3_aa: CASSPRGSGDEQYF
cdr3_nt: TGTGCCAGCAGTCCCCGGGGGTCCGGGGACGAGCAGTACTTC
v_call: TRBV6-2/TRBV6-3
clone_size: NA
j_call: TRBJ2-7
d_call: NA

cdr3_aa: CASLAGSTDTQYF
cdr3_nt: TGTGCCAGCCTAGCGGGCAGCACAGATACGCAGTATTTT
v_call: TRBV12-3/TRBV12-4
clone_size: few
j_call: TRBJ2-3
d_call: TRBD2

cdr3_aa: CSAEGLAGGQETQYF
cdr3_nt: TGCAGTGCCGAGGGGCTAGCGGGGGGGCAAGAGACCCAGTACTTC
v_call: TRBV20-1
clone_size: few
j_call: TRBJ2-5
d_call: TRBD2

cdr3_aa: CSAKQTGSPYEQYF
cdr3_nt: TGCAGCGCCAAACAGACAGGGTCCCCCTACGAGCAGTACTTC
v_call: TRBV29-1
clone_size: many
j_call: TRBJ2-7
d_call: TRBD1

cdr3_aa: CASSAGPDTGELFF
cdr3_nt: TGTGCCAGCAGCGCGGGACCAGACACCGGGGAGCTGTTTTTT
v_call: TRBV11-3
clone_size: NA
j_call: TRBJ2-2
d_call: NA

cdr3_aa: CASSQEVAGRVPDTQYF
cdr3_nt: TGTGCCAGCAGCCAGGAGGTAGCGGGGAGGGTCCCAGATACGCAGTATTTT
v_call: TRBV4-2
clone_size: many
j_call: TRBJ2-3
d_call: TRBD2

cdr3_aa: CASSSWTVSRLPGANVLTF
cdr3_nt: TGTGCCAGCAGTTCCTGGACAGTGTCTCGACTCCCTGGGGCCAACGTCCTGACTTTC
v_call: TRBV6-5
clone_size: many
j_call: TRBJ2-6
d_call: NA

cdr3_aa: CASSLPSDEQFF
cdr3_nt: TGTGCCAGCAGCTTACCTAGCGATGAGCAGTTCTTC
v_call: TRBV7-6
clone_size: NA
j_call: TRBJ2-1
d_call: NA

cdr3_aa: CASSFDRVLGETQYF
cdr3_nt: TGTGCCAGCAGCTTTGACAGGGTGCTGGGGGAGACCCAGTACTTC
v_call: TRBV7-9
clone_size: NA
j_call: TRBJ2-5
d_call: TRBD1

cdr3_aa: CSASRLGLAGPGGELFF
cdr3_nt: TGCAGTGCTAGCCGCCTGGGACTAGCGGGGCCGGGCGGGGAGCTGTTTTTT
v_call: TRBV20-1
clone_size: few
j_call: TRBJ2-2
d_call: TRBD2

cdr3_aa: CASRTGTGVYSNQPQHF
cdr3_nt: TGTGCCAGCAGAACCGGGACAGGCGTTTATAGCAATCAGCCCCAGCATTTT
v_call: TRBV12-3/TRBV12-4
clone_size: NA
j_call: TRBJ1-5
d_call: TRBD1

cdr3_aa: CASSPPLTDTQYF
cdr3_nt: TGTGCCAGCAGCCCCCCTCTCACAGATACGCAGTATTTT
v_call: TRBV4-2
clone_size: few
j_call: TRBJ2-3
d_call: NA

cdr3_aa: CSARIPGLGLGGKNIQYF
cdr3_nt: TGCAGTGCTAGGATTCCGGGACTAGGGCTGGGTGGCAAAAACATTCAGTACTTC
v_call: TRBV20-1
clone_size: many
j_call: TRBJ2-4
d_call: TRBD2

cdr3_aa: CASSPANGGAQADTQYF
cdr3_nt: TGTGCCAGCAGCCCCGCTAACGGGGGGGCCCAGGCAGATACGCAGTATTTT
v_call: TRBV7-9
clone_size: NA
j_call: TRBJ2-3
d_call: TRBD2

cdr3_aa: CSVDHRGGETQYF
cdr3_nt: TGCAGCGTTGATCACAGGGGAGGAGAGACCCAGTACTTC
v_call: TRBV29-1
clone_size: few
j_call: TRBJ2-5
d_call: NA

cdr3_aa: CASSNTTGSYNEQFF
cdr3_nt: TGTGCCAGCAGTAATACGACGGGATCCTACAATGAGCAGTTCTTC
v_call: TRBV7-9
clone_size: few
j_call: TRBJ2-1
d_call: NA

cdr3_aa: CASRGGWGPYGYTF
cdr3_nt: TGTGCCAGCAGGGGCGGTTGGGGACCCTATGGCTACACCTTC
v_call: TRBV7-2
clone_size: NA
j_call: TRBJ1-2
d_call: NA

cdr3_aa: CSAYPLATSTDTQYF
cdr3_nt: TGCAGTGCATATCCATTAGCGACTAGCACAGATACGCAGTATTTT
v_call: TRBV20-1
clone_size: few
j_call: TRBJ2-3
d_call: NA

cdr3_aa: CASSSPLPGAPETQYF
cdr3_nt: TGTGCCAGCAGCTCGCCCCTACCGGGGGCCCCAGAGACCCAGTACTTC
v_call: TRBV7-9
clone_size: NA
j_call: TRBJ2-5
d_call: NA

cdr3_aa: CSASPSSYEQYF
cdr3_nt: TGCAGTGCTAGTCCTAGCTCCTACGAGCAGTACTTC
v_call: TRBV20-1
clone_size: NA
j_call: TRBJ2-7
d_call: NA

cdr3_aa: CATSPGITGNTIYF
cdr3_nt: TGTGCCACCTCCCCGGGGATAACTGGAAACACCATATATTTT
v_call: TRBV12-3/TRBV12-4
clone_size: few
j_call: TRBJ1-3
d_call: NA

cdr3_aa: CASSQEWASVYEQYF
cdr3_nt: TGCGCCAGCAGCCAAGAGTGGGCCAGCGTCTACGAGCAGTACTTC
v_call: TRBV4-3
clone_size: many
j_call: TRBJ2-7
d_call: NA

cdr3_aa: CAGTGQLPYEQYF
cdr3_nt: TGTGCCGGTACCGGACAGCTCCCCTACGAGCAGTACTTC
v_call: TRBV6-1
clone_size: many
j_call: TRBJ2-7
d_call: NA

cdr3_aa: CASIFGGSGTDTQYF
cdr3_nt: TGCGCCAGCATTTTCGGGGGAAGTGGGACAGATACGCAGTATTTT
v_call: TRBV5-1
clone_size: few
j_call: TRBJ2-3
d_call: NA

cdr3_aa: CASSGGDYNEQFF
cdr3_nt: TGTGCCAGCAGCGGGGGGGACTACAATGAGCAGTTCTTC
v_call: TRBV7-8
clone_size: many
j_call: TRBJ2-1
d_call: TRBD2

cdr3_aa: CASSPSPPSGGIDEQFF
cdr3_nt: TGCGCCAGCAGCCCTTCACCGCCTAGCGGGGGGATCGATGAGCAGTTCTTC
v_call: TRBV5-1
clone_size: few
j_call: TRBJ2-1
d_call: TRBD2

cdr3_aa: CASSLAGRVYEKLFF
cdr3_nt: TGTGCCAGCAGTTTAGCGGGGAGGGTGTATGAAAAACTGTTTTTT
v_call: TRBV12-3/TRBV12-4
clone_size: few
j_call: TRBJ1-4
d_call: NA

cdr3_aa: CSVVLSGANVLTF
cdr3_nt: TGCAGCGTTGTCCTCTCTGGGGCCAACGTCCTGACTTTC
v_call: TRBV29-1
clone_size: many
j_call: TRBJ2-6
d_call: NA

cdr3_aa: CASSLGILASEQFF
cdr3_nt: TGTGCCAGCAGTTTAGGGATCCTTGCGTCCGAGCAGTTCTTC
v_call: TRBV12-3/TRBV12-4
clone_size: NA
j_call: TRBJ2-1
d_call: NA

cdr3_aa: CASSLGALNSPLHF
cdr3_nt: TGTGCCAGCAGTTTAGGGGCCCTAAATTCACCCCTCCACTTT
v_call: TRBV12-3/TRBV12-4
clone_size: many
j_call: TRBJ1-6
d_call: NA

cdr3_aa: CASTLGGGILNEQFF
cdr3_nt: TGTGCCAGCACCCTGGGGGGGGGGATACTCAATGAGCAGTTCTTC
v_call: TRBV9
clone_size: few
j_call: TRBJ2-1
d_call: TRBD2

cdr3_aa: CASSEPRIGAYEQYF
cdr3_nt: TGCGCCAGCAGTGAGCCGAGGATCGGGGCCTACGAGCAGTACTTC
v_call: TRBV10-1
clone_size: few
j_call: TRBJ2-7
d_call: NA

cdr3_aa: CASSRDTPYEQYF
cdr3_nt: TGTGCCAGCAGTAGGGACACACCCTACGAGCAGTACTTC
v_call: TRBV6-2/TRBV6-3
clone_size: NA
j_call: TRBJ2-7
d_call: NA

cdr3_aa: CASSFGFPDTQYF
cdr3_nt: TGTGCCAGCAGCTTTGGATTCCCAGATACGCAGTATTTT
v_call: TRBV5-5
clone_size: few
j_call: TRBJ2-3
d_call: NA

cdr3_aa: CSAGSYEQYF
cdr3_nt: TGCAGCGCGGGGTCCTACGAGCAGTACTTC
v_call: TRBV20-1
clone_size: many
j_call: TRBJ2-7
d_call: NA

cdr3_aa: CSAKSDSLANTEAFF
cdr3_nt: TGCAGTGCTAAATCGGACAGCTTAGCGAACACTGAAGCTTTCTTT
v_call: TRBV20-1
clone_size: NA
j_call: TRBJ1-1
d_call: NA

cdr3_aa: CSVEPGAGNTEAFF
cdr3_nt: TGCAGCGTTGAACCGGGGGCGGGGAACACTGAAGCTTTCTTT
v_call: TRBV29-1
clone_size: NA
j_call: TRBJ1-1
d_call: NA

cdr3_aa: CASSLYSYDTQYF
cdr3_nt: TGTGCCAGCAGCTTGTATAGTTACGATACGCAGTATTTT
v_call: TRBV7-9
clone_size: NA
j_call: TRBJ2-3
d_call: NA

cdr3_aa: CASSQTTSAYNEQFF
cdr3_nt: TGCGCCAGCAGCCAAACGACCAGCGCCTACAATGAGCAGTTCTTC
v_call: TRBV4-1
clone_size: few
j_call: TRBJ2-1
d_call: NA

cdr3_aa: CASSLAWSGDTQYF
cdr3_nt: TGCGCCAGCAGCTTGGCCTGGAGCGGAGATACGCAGTATTTT
v_call: TRBV5-1
clone_size: NA
j_call: TRBJ2-3
d_call: NA

cdr3_aa: CACGRGRNQPQHF
cdr3_nt: TGTGCCTGCGGGAGGGGCAGGAATCAGCCCCAGCATTTT
v_call: TRBV6-5
clone_size: few
j_call: TRBJ1-5
d_call: NA

cdr3_aa: CASSESGLETQYF
cdr3_nt: TGTGCCAGCAGTGAATCAGGGTTGGAGACCCAGTACTTC
v_call: TRBV25-1
clone_size: many
j_call: TRBJ2-5
d_call: NA

cdr3_aa: CASSTRVNEQFF
cdr3_nt: TGTGCCAGCAGCACTAGGGTCAATGAGCAGTTCTTC
v_call: TRBV5-4
clone_size: NA
j_call: TRBJ2-1
d_call: NA

cdr3_aa: CASSLDRAQPQHF
cdr3_nt: TGTGCCAGCAGCTTAGACAGGGCTCAGCCCCAGCATTTT
v_call: TRBV7-2
clone_size: few
j_call: TRBJ1-5
d_call: NA

cdr3_aa: CASSESAPRMNTEAFF
cdr3_nt: TGTGCCAGCAGTGAATCGGCACCGAGAATGAACACTGAAGCTTTCTTT
v_call: TRBV6-1
clone_size: once
j_call: TRBJ1-1
d_call: NA

cdr3_aa: CASSIGPQGLTGELFF
cdr3_nt: TGTGCCAGCAGTATCGGGCCGCAAGGCCTCACCGGGGAGCTGTTTTTT
v_call: TRBV7-8
clone_size: many
j_call: TRBJ2-2
d_call: NA

cdr3_aa: CSARAGWATGGDTQYF
cdr3_nt: TGCAGTGCTAGAGCGGGGTGGGCCACAGGGGGAGATACGCAGTATTTT
v_call: TRBV20-1
clone_size: few
j_call: TRBJ2-3
d_call: TRBD1

cdr3_aa: CASRHREWGTGELFF
cdr3_nt: TGTGCCAGCAGGCACAGGGAGTGGGGCACCGGGGAGCTGTTTTTT
v_call: TRBV6-1
clone_size: NA
j_call: TRBJ2-2
d_call: NA

cdr3_aa: CATSSRLGRNTEAFF
cdr3_nt: TGTGCCACCAGCAGTCGCTTAGGAAGGAACACTGAAGCTTTCTTT
v_call: TRBV15
clone_size: NA
j_call: TRBJ1-1
d_call: NA

cdr3_aa: CASSDRAEQPQHF
cdr3_nt: TGTGCCAGCAGTGATAGGGCTGAGCAGCCCCAGCATTTT
v_call: TRBV12-3/TRBV12-4
clone_size: many
j_call: TRBJ1-5
d_call: NA

cdr3_aa: CASSPLGGKNYGYTF
cdr3_nt: TGTGCCAGCAGCCCACTAGGGGGCAAGAACTATGGCTACACCTTC
v_call: TRBV7-3
clone_size: NA
j_call: TRBJ1-2
d_call: TRBD1

cdr3_aa: CASSPRTDRTRTFF
cdr3_nt: TGTGCCAGCAGTCCCAGAACCGACAGGACTAGGACTTTCTTT
v_call: TRBV27
clone_size: NA
j_call: TRBJ1-1
d_call: NA